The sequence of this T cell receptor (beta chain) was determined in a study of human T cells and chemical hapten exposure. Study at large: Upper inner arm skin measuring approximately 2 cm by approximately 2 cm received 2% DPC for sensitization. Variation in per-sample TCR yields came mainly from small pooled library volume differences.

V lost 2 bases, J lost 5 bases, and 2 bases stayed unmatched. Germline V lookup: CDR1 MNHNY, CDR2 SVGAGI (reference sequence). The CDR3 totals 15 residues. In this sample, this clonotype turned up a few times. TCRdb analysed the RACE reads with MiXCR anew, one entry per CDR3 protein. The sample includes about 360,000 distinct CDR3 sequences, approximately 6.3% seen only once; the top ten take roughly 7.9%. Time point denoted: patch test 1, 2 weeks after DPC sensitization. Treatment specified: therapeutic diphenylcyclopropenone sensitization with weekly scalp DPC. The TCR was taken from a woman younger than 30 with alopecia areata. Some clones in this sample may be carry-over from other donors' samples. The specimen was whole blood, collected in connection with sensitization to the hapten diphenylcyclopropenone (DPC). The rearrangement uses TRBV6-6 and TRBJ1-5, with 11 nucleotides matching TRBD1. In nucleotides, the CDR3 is TGTGCCAGCAGTTACGGGACAGGGGGGGATCAGCCCCAGCATTTT. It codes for CASSYGTGGDQPQHF.